Sequencing of this T cell receptor (beta chain) was carried out in a study of blood T cell repertoires in COVID-19. The overall study: Some COVID-19 samples were acute and others convalescent; all came from the United States, Italy and Spain. T cells, B-cell-depleted T cells, or PBMCs provided the cDNA or gDNA that served as material.

Authors' analysis steps: Counts of nucleated cells, estimated from reference gene primer amplification, were obtained. The assay was immunoSEQ multiplex PCR, and TCRdb's table has in-frame clones only and misses some. Clone size and the V and J calls come from that table; the DNA yielded D and trimming. The sample records 220,000 or so clones, under 90% being singletons. From germline, CDR1 is SGDLS and CDR2 YYNGEE. V gave up 3 bases and J gave up 4 bases; unmatched junction bases: 4. This CDR3 region has 14 residues. The rearrangement uses TRBV9 and TRBJ2-1; 7 bases are shared with TRBD1. Source material: peripheral blood. This TCR was sampled from a woman of 80 years or more with acute or convalescent COVID-19. The CDR3 DNA reads TGTGCCAGCAGCGGCCCGGGACAGTACAATGAGCAGTTCTTC. As protein: CASSGPGQYNEQFF. Looking up the rest from reference TRBV9 and TRBJ2-1 gives the full variable domain: DSGVTQTPKHLITATGQRVTLRCSPRSGDLSVYWYQQSLDQGLQFLIQYYNGEERAKGNILERFSAQQFPDLHSELNLSSLELGDSALYFCASSGPGQYNEQFFGPGTRLTVL.